The T cell receptor beta chain described here comes from a study of blood T cell repertoires in COVID-19. At the level of the study: Sites across the United States, Italy and Spain contributed samples from acute and convalescent COVID-19. PBMCs, B-cell-depleted T cells, or T cells provided the cDNA or gDNA that made up the material.

Method: immunoSEQ multiplex PCR; TCRdb's copy keeps in-frame clones and lacks some. Here the sample spans about 180,000 clones, 80% to 85% being singletons. CDR3 length: 16 residues. Trimming cost V 7 bases and J 5 bases, with 24 bases left between them. In germline, CDR1 is SEHNR, CDR2 FQNEAQ (reference sequence). Seattle cases were enrolled at active infection and followed longitudinally. Sequenced sample: peripheral blood. This sequence was found in a woman in her thirties or forties with COVID-19, enrolled during active disease. The chain employs TRBV7-9 and TRBJ2-7, with D maybe TRBD2 (6 bases). As DNA, the CDR3 is TGTGCCAGCACTTGGGTACGCGGGGCGTTCAGTAACGAGCAGTACTTC. Protein: CASTWVRGAFSNEQYF.